This T cell receptor (beta chain) is from a study of cytomegalovirus exposure and HLA in healthy donors. CDR3 length: 16 amino acids. Between the trimmed V and J ends, which lost 2 bases and 7 bases, there was a span of 18 bases. Per the germline V gene, CDR1 is KGHSH and CDR2 is LQKENI. 60 Vbeta and 13 Jbeta primers were used in PCR. Measured with immunoSEQ multiplex PCR; TCRdb has only the in-frame clones, and not every one. The table lists around 220,000 clones, 75% to 85% of them singletons, with roughly 1.3% in the top ten. Although they were nominally healthy when sampled, donors likely had unrecorded immune exposures.

The chain couples TRBV18 to TRBJ2-1, with D perhaps TRBD2 (5 bases). The clonotype was recovered from a girl aged 10 to 17 in good health and CMV-seronegative. The sequencing input was PBMCs. CDR3 sequence: CASSPIISPGWNEQFF. DNA of the CDR3: TGTGCCAGCTCACCAATAATCTCACCGGGGTGGAATGAGCAGTTCTTC.